The 21 T cell receptor beta chains below come from one sample, sequenced in a study of identical twins. TCRdb redid the calling of the 5' RACE reads with MiXCR, one entry per CDR3 protein. Of roughly 500,000 distinct CDR3 sequences in the sample, around 20% were seen once. These data also formed part of another study, on T cells expressing NK-cell markers.

The sample was CD4+ T cells sorted from blood. The source is a woman younger than 35 in good health.

A few counts support this clonotype. V is TRBV11-2 and J is TRBJ1-1, with D unclear. Trimming removed 5 bases from V and 2 bases from J, with 12 bases in between. The CDR3 has 14 amino acids. In germline, CDR1 is SGHAT, CDR2 FQNNGV. CDR3 sequence (DNA): TGTGCCAGCAGCCCCTCGGCGGAAAACACTGAAGCTTTCTTT. It translates to CASSPSAENTEAFF.

The table lists this clonotype with many counts. The chain combines TRBV5-1 with TRBJ2-1; a possible D gene is TRBD1 (6 bases). Germline V lookup: CDR1 SGHRS, CDR2 YFSETQ. V lost 4 bases and J lost 7, with 12 bases in between. The CDR3 has 13 amino acids. The DNA for the CDR3 is TGCGCCAGCAGCCAACAGGGACGGAATGAGCAGTTCTTC. As protein: CASSQQGRNEQFF.

There are a few counts of this clonotype. The chain is built from TRBV29-1 and TRBJ2-7, with TRBD2 matching over 7 bases. The J segment lost 3 bases and the V segment lost 6 bases, leaving 8 bases of the junction unmatched. Germline V lookup: CDR1 SQVTM, CDR2 ANQGSEA. This CDR3 region has 13 residues. Here the CDR3 reads CSVGASGNYEQYF. Written as DNA, the CDR3 is TGCAGCGTAGGAGCCAGCGGGAACTACGAGCAGTACTTC.

This clonotype was counted at least ten times. At one end the junction does not follow the germline gene, possibly because of a read error. This rearrangement joins TRBV7-7 to TRBJ2-2, with D unclear. The CDR3 length is 15 residues. Germline CDR1 reads SSHAT; CDR2 reads FNYEAQ (reference sequence). The CDR3 DNA reads as TGTGCTAGCAGCTTAGGCAGGATCAACACCGGGGAGCTGTTTTTT. Its translation: CASSLGRINTGELFF.

This clonotype has only a few counts. The V call is TRBV5-1, the J call TRBJ2-7; a possible D gene is TRBD1 (5 bases). V was cut by 4 bases and J by 2 bases, with 10 bases left in between. The CDR3 runs 13 residues. Germline V gene data show CDR1 as SGHRS and CDR2 as YFSETQ. CDR3 protein: CASSDRQPYEQYF. CDR3 bases: TGCGCCAGCAGCGATCGACAGCCCTACGAGCAGTACTTC.

This clonotype was seen once. V and J are TRBV6-2 or TRBV6-3 and TRBJ1-2; D remains unclear. The CDR3 covers 14 residues. The V and J ends lost 2 bases and 4 bases respectively, with 11 bases between them. Germline V gene data show CDR1 as MNHEY and CDR2 as SVGEGT. This CDR3 reads CASSYRTSPYGYTF. In DNA form, the CDR3 reads TGTGCCAGCAGTTACCGGACTTCCCCCTATGGCTACACCTTC.

A few counts support this clonotype. This chain joins TRBV2 and TRBJ2-3; a weak D match, TRBD1 (5 bases). The CDR3 is made up of 13 amino acids. Germline CDR1 SNHLY, CDR2 FYNNEI. V shed 8 bases and J shed 2 bases, with 11 bases lying between them. This CDR3 reads CASEFRVTDTQYF. The DNA for the CDR3 is TGTGCCAGCGAGTTCAGGGTCACAGATACGCAGTATTTT.

This clonotype was counted only a few times. The genes are TRBV10-3 and TRBJ1-1; D gene unclear. Germline loops: CDR1 ENHRY, CDR2 SYGVKD. The CDR3 spans 13 residues. Between the trimmed V and J ends, which lost 4 bases and 1 base, there was a span of 7 bases. DNA for the CDR3: TGTGCCATCAGTGGGGCAGGGAACACTGAAGCTTTCTTT. Its protein is CAISGAGNTEAFF.

This sequence joins TRBV11-2 and TRBJ2-1, with D possibly being TRBD1 or TRBD2 (5 bases each). The CDR3 length is 18 residues. The germline V and J ends were trimmed by 1 base and 4 bases, with 20 bases remaining between them. Germline assignment: CDR1 SGHAT and CDR2 FQNNGV. The CDR3 loop is CASSLVAGRVLTYNEQFF. The CDR3 DNA reads as TGTGCCAGCAGCTTAGTTGCAGGGCGGGTCCTTACGTACAATGAGCAGTTCTTC.

This clonotype turned up a few times. This chain links TRBV20-1 with TRBJ2-7, with a tentative D call TRBD2 (5 bases). V lost 0 bases and J lost 5, with 8 bases in between. Germline V gene data show CDR1 as DFQATT and CDR2 as SNEGSKA (reference sequence). The CDR3 contains 12 residues. CDR3 sequence (DNA): TGCAGTGCTAGAGAAGACTACCACGAGCAGTACTTC. It encodes CSAREDYHEQYF.

The chain employs TRBV20-1 and TRBJ2-1; TRBD2 aligns across 14 bases. The CDR3 consists of 15 residues. Looked up from germline, CDR1 is DFQATT and CDR2 is SNEGSKA (reference sequence). Germline trimming cut 5 bases from V and 7 bases from J; bases unmatched to any gene: 7. The DNA for the CDR3 is TGCAGTGCTGGGCGGAGGACTAGCGGGAGGAATGAGCAGTTCTTC. As protein: CSAGRRTSGRNEQFF.

CDR3 sequence: CASSRADTSTDTQYF. The DNA for the CDR3 is TGCGCCAGCAGTCGCGCAGATACTAGCACAGATACGCAGTATTTT. The J gene is TRBJ2-3, the V gene TRBV5-1, with unresolved D. CDR1 is SGHRS and CDR2 is YFSETQ in the germline V gene. Trimming removed 5 bases at V and 0 bases at J, with 13 bases between. The CDR3 has 15 amino acids.

The CDR3 DNA sequence: TGCAGTGCTGGATATACCCCCGCACACGAGCAGTACTTC. Its translation is CSAGYTPAHEQYF. V usage is TRBV20-1 and J usage is TRBJ2-7; D call uncertain. The CDR3 has 13 amino acids. Trimming removed 5 bases at V and 5 bases at J, with 16 bases between. In germline, CDR1 is DFQATT, CDR2 SNEGSKA (reference sequence).

This chain uses TRBV5-1 with TRBJ2-1, with 8 positions matching TRBD2. The CDR3 spans 13 residues. Germline V gene sequence: CDR1 SGHRS, CDR2 YFSETQ. Trimming at V came to 8 bases and at J to 10 bases, leaving 11 bases not matched to a gene. The CDR3 nucleotides read TGCGCCAGTAGCGGGACCCCGGGGCAAGAGCAGTTCTTC. Residues: CASSGTPGQEQFF.

This clonotype was counted between two and nine times. The V and J genes are TRBV7-2 and TRBJ2-3; TRBD2 agrees at 9 bases. The CDR3 contains 13 residues. CDR1 is SGHTA and CDR2 is FQGNSA in the germline V gene. V gave up 8 bases and J gave up 5 bases; unmatched junction bases: 5. The CDR3 reads CASGGREGDTQYF. CDR3 sequence (DNA): TGTGCCAGCGGCGGGAGGGAGGGAGATACGCAGTATTTT.

The chain has TRBV7-7 and TRBJ2-2; TRBD1 aligns across 7 bases. The length of the CDR3 is 17 residues. The J segment lost 0 bases and the V segment lost 4 bases, leaving 8 bases of the junction unmatched. The germline gives CDR1 SSHAT, CDR2 FNYEAQ (reference sequence). The CDR3 nucleotides read TGTGCCAGCAGCTCAAACAGGGGAAGGACGAACACCGGGGAGCTGTTTTTT. It encodes CASSSNRGRTNTGELFF.

The chain links TRBV5-1 to TRBJ2-1; 8 bases agree with TRBD2. The germline V gene encodes CDR1 SGHRS and CDR2 YFSETQ. The CDR3 consists of 14 residues. J lost 6 bases, V lost 3 bases, and 5 bases had no gene match. The CDR3 region has the DNA TGCGCCAGCAGCTGGAGACTAGCGACCAATGAGCAGTTCTTC. Protein sequence: CASSWRLATNEQFF.

V gene TRBV20-1 combines with J gene TRBJ1-6, with 9 bases matching TRBD1. V was pared by 3 bases and J by 9 bases, with 3 bases of the junction left unmatched. In germline, CDR1 is DFQATT, CDR2 SNEGSKA (reference sequence). There are 13 residues in the CDR3. The CDR3 loop is CSARRDRVSPLHF. The CDR3 nucleotides are TGCAGTGCTAGGAGGGACAGGGTTTCACCCCTCCACTTT.

The count of this clonotype is one. The chain joins TRBV11-2 to TRBJ2-1, with D perhaps matching TRBD2 (5 bases). CDR3 length equals 15 residues. CDR1 and CDR2 from the germline V gene are SGHAT and FQNNGV. The V end lost 5 bases, the J end lost 0 bases, and 11 bases lay between the germline ends. The CDR3 sequence: CASSRGGGSYNEQFF. CDR3 DNA: TGTGCCAGCAGCCGAGGAGGTGGCTCCTACAATGAGCAGTTCTTC.

This clonotype was observed a handful of times. The chain recombines TRBV5-1 with TRBJ2-1; a possible D gene is TRBD2 (7 bases). In germline, CDR1 is SGHRS, CDR2 YFSETQ. CDR3 length: 16 residues. V was pared by 1 base and J by 4 bases, with 15 bases between. In DNA form, the CDR3 reads TGCGCCAGCAGCTTGCAGGCGGGGGCCACATACAATGAGCAGTTCTTC. Protein product: CASSLQAGATYNEQFF.

A few counts support this clonotype. This sequence joins TRBV7-9 and TRBJ1-2; tentatively, D is TRBD1 (6 bases). This CDR3 is 13 amino acids long. Trimming took 2 bases from V and 6 from J, leaving 10 bases between them. Germline lookup yields CDR1 SEHNR and CDR2 FQNEAQ (reference sequence). The CDR3 bases are TGTGCCAGCAGCTTAAGCAGGGACAATGGCTACACCTTC. It yields the protein CASSLSRDNGYTF. Full variable domain (outside the CDR3, taken from reference TRBV7-9 and TRBJ1-2): DTGVSQNPRHKITKRGQNVTFRCDPISEHNRLYWYRQTLGQGPEFLTYFQNEAQLEKSRLLSDRFSAERPKGSFSTLEIQRTEQGDSAMYLCASSLSRDNGYTFGSGTRLTVV.